This passage covers 18 T cell receptor beta chains from one sample sequenced in a study of human CD8 memory T cell subsets. UMI-labeled 5' RACE was the method by which TCR beta libraries were made. Following a re-call of the 5' RACE reads, TCRdb has one entry per CDR3 protein and lacks DNA. This specimen shows under 6,000 distinct CDR3 sequences; the ten leading clones hold approximately 22%. Sample: CD8+ T cells from PBMCs. The source is a human donor in good health.

The V call is TRBV29-1, the J call TRBJ2-1; TCRdb selects TRBD2, and the lack of DNA leaves this call unchecked. In germline, CDR1 is SQVTM, CDR2 ANQGSEA. This CDR3 is built from 12 residues. The CDR3 here is CSAGGLDNEQFF.

The CDR3 sequence is CASSPDRSTYNEQFF. The chain has TRBV6-4 and TRBJ2-1. Germline CDR1 and CDR2: MRHNA and SNTAGT. This CDR3 contains 15 residues.

The V call is TRBV15, the J call TRBJ2-3; TCRdb indicates TRBD1, and absent DNA this call remains unverified. Germline loops: CDR1 LNHNV, CDR2 YYDKDF (reference sequence). The CDR3 consists of 17 residues. This CDR3 is CATSRDQGNPPTDTQYF.

CDR3 in amino acids: CASSGTSGTDTQYF. The rearrangement links TRBV6-4 to TRBJ2-3; the D call of TRBD2 rests on TCRdb alone, since no DNA is present to check it. CDR3 length equals 14 residues. Germline loops: CDR1 MRHNA, CDR2 SNTAGT.

Judged by frequency, this clonotype is medium-sized. This rearrangement joins TRBV6-4 to TRBJ2-2; the D call of TRBD1 rests on TCRdb alone, since no DNA is present to check it. The CDR3 covers 15 residues. Germline lookup yields CDR1 MRHNA and CDR2 SNTAGT. CDR3 amino acids: CASSDDGKDTGELFF.

This chain links TRBV20-1 with TRBJ2-2; TCRdb reports TRBD1, a call that lacks DNA to check it against. This CDR3 contains 15 residues. Germline V gives CDR1 DFQATT, CDR2 SNEGSKA (reference sequence). The CDR3 reads CSANSEGGPPGELFF.

This chain joins TRBV4-2 and TRBJ2-2; with no DNA, the TCRdb D assignment of TRBD2 cannot be verified. The CDR3 contains 16 residues. The germline CDR1 and CDR2 sequences are LGHNA and YNFKEQ. The CDR3 reads CASSQDTSGGAGELFF.

Frequency places this clonotype as medium-sized. J is TRBJ2-3 and V is TRBV20-1; lacking DNA, the TRBD2 call made by TCRdb goes unchecked. The CDR3 totals 14 residues. Germline V gene lookup returns CDR1 DFQATT and CDR2 SNEGSKA (reference sequence). This chain's CDR3 is CSASGGRATDTQYF.

The chain carries TRBV20-1 and TRBJ1-1; TCRdb designates TRBD1, a call that cannot be tested without DNA. This CDR3 is 12 amino acids long. The germline V gene encodes CDR1 DFQATT and CDR2 SNEGSKA (reference sequence). CDR3 region: CSARQGEAEAFF.

By frequency, this clonotype registers medium-sized. This rearrangement joins TRBV7-9 to TRBJ1-5; TCRdb indicates TRBD1, and absent DNA this call remains unverified. CDR1 and CDR2 from the germline V gene are SEHNR and FQNEAQ (reference sequence). This CDR3 is built from 14 residues. CDR3 residues: CASSLGQGDQPQHF.

CDR3 sequence reads: CASSVGTSGAGNEQFF. This chain joins TRBV6-4 and TRBJ2-1; the TRBD2 assignment by TCRdb is unverifiable without DNA. The CDR3 extends over 16 amino acids. Germline V gives CDR1 MRHNA, CDR2 SNTAGT.

By frequency, this clonotype is medium-sized. The chain links TRBV6-4 to TRBJ2-1; TCRdb lists TRBD1, though no DNA is available to test this call. Germline V gives CDR1 MRHNA, CDR2 SNTAGT. The CDR3 loop spans 14 amino acids. The CDR3 loop reads CASARDRDVDEQFF.

This chain links TRBV28 with TRBJ2-4. CDR1 is MDHEN and CDR2 is SYDVKM in the germline V gene. There are 18 residues in the CDR3. CDR3 residues: CASSFTATKGLAKNIQYF. Full variable domain (rest looked up from reference TRBV28 and TRBJ2-4): DVKVTQSSRYLVKRTGEKVFLECVQDMDHENMFWYRQDPGLGLRLIYFSYDVKMKEKGDIPEGYSVSREKKERFSLILESASTNQTSMYLCASSFTATKGLAKNIQYFGAGTRLSVL.

This chain joins TRBV4-2 and TRBJ2-6. This CDR3 has 15 residues. Germline CDR1 and CDR2: LGHNA and YNFKEQ. This chain's CDR3 is CASSQDGAGANVLTF.

The chain is built from TRBV4-3 and TRBJ2-7; the D gene TCRdb calls, TRBD1, cannot be checked with no DNA. Per germline, CDR1 LGHNA and CDR2 YSLEER. There are 16 residues in the CDR3. CDR3 residues: CASSQEAGTPSYEQYF.

J is TRBJ2-1 and V is TRBV20-1; no DNA is available, so the TRBD2 call from TCRdb remains unchecked. This CDR3 has 15 amino acids. CDR1 is DFQATT, CDR2 SNEGSKA, per germline (reference sequence). The CDR3 is CSARRMEVTYNEQFF.

The chain recombines TRBV3-2 with TRBJ2-1; TCRdb's assignment of TRBD2 cannot be checked, as there is no DNA. TRBV3-2 has pseudogene status. This CDR3 contains 14 residues. The CDR3: CASSSSGSYNEQFF.

The chain recombines TRBV6-5 with TRBJ2-3; as DNA is missing, the TRBD1 call by TCRdb cannot be tested. This CDR3 has 16 amino acids. Germline CDR1 is MNHEY and CDR2 is SVGAGI. The CDR3 loop is CASSYGTGGFTDTQYF.